Each of the 4 T cell receptor beta chains below was sequenced from the same sample in a study of shared clonotypes between healthy human individuals. TCRdb's table, derived via immunoSEQ multiplex PCR, lists solely in-frame clones and lacks some. This table has about 1 million clones, 75% to 80% appearing once. Sequenced: memory CD4+ T cells from PBMCs. Described subset: CD45RA-negative fraction. Receptors originate from a man aged 18 to 30 in good health. Some clones in this sample may be carry-over from other donors' samples.

The CDR3 DNA is TGTGCCAGCAGCTTGGGACTAGCGGGAGGGATGGGGGAGACCCAGTACTTC. Its translation: CASSLGLAGGMGETQYF. The chain carries TRBV7-9 and TRBJ2-5, with 16 bases identical to TRBD2. Germline loops: CDR1 SEHNR, CDR2 FQNEAQ (reference sequence). This CDR3 is built from 17 residues. The junction had 6 bases not matched to a gene; V was cut back by 3 bases and J by 5 bases. The full variable domain, in which reference TRBV7-9 and TRBJ2-5 provide the parts outside the CDR3, is DTGVSQNPRHKITKRGQNVTFRCDPISEHNRLYWYRQTLGQGPEFLTYFQNEAQLEKSRLLSDRFSAERPKGSFSTLEIQRTEQGDSAMYLCASSLGLAGGMGETQYFGPGTRLLVL.

The count of this clone is one. The CDR3 coding sequence is TGTGCCACCCTCGGGACAATGAGTTTGGAAGATACGCAGTATTTT. This translates into CATLGTMSLEDTQYF. The chain has TRBV10-3 and TRBJ2-3; perhaps TRBD1 as D (6 bases). V was shortened by 10 bases and J by 5 bases, with 22 bases between the two germline ends. The CDR3 contains 15 residues. Germline CDR1 ENHRY, CDR2 SYGVKD.

The CDR3 region has the DNA TGCAGCGTTGAACGGGCCTACGAGCAGTACTTC. Amino acids: CSVERAYEQYF. The chain uses TRBV29-1 and TRBJ2-7, with D hard to call. Germline CDR1 reads SQVTM; CDR2 reads ANQGSEA. The CDR3 covers 11 residues. V was trimmed by 2 bases and J by 2 bases, leaving 4 bases between them.

The chain combines TRBV2 with TRBJ2-7; TRBD1 might be the D (5 bases). The germline CDR1 and CDR2 sequences are SNHLY and FYNNEI. V lost 7 bases, J lost 2 bases, and 15 bases lay in between. This CDR3 has 14 amino acids. CDR3 sequence: CASMGWTPAYEQYF. As DNA, the CDR3 is TGTGCCAGCATGGGATGGACACCTGCCTACGAGCAGTACTTC.